This TCR beta chain appears in the sequencing data of a study of spatial heterogeneity in lung cancer. Study overall: Sequencing covered available follow-up PBMC samples collected a median of about two years after resection.

Sample time point: blood at routine non-recurrence follow-up after resection. The authors sequenced whole RNA from tumor, nontumor lung or frozen PBMC without sorting. CDR3 length: 16 amino acids. V gave up 0 bases and J gave up 3 bases, with 16 bases separating them. Germline CDR1 and CDR2: SGHRS and YFSETQ. The sample holds many counts of this clonotype. One entry per CDR3 protein, called by TCRdb with MiXCR from the 5' RACE reads. The data contain approximately 41,000 distinct CDR3 sequences, about 10% of them singletons. This chain connects TRBV5-1 to TRBJ2-7; weak D call: TRBD1 (6 bases). This specimen was PBMCs, taken at follow-up. The sequence derives from a female donor with early-stage non-small cell lung cancer. CDR3 DNA sequence: TGCGCCAGCAGCTTGGCATCGTCAGGGGTCAACTACGAGCAGTACTTC. Its protein product is CASSLASSGVNYEQYF.